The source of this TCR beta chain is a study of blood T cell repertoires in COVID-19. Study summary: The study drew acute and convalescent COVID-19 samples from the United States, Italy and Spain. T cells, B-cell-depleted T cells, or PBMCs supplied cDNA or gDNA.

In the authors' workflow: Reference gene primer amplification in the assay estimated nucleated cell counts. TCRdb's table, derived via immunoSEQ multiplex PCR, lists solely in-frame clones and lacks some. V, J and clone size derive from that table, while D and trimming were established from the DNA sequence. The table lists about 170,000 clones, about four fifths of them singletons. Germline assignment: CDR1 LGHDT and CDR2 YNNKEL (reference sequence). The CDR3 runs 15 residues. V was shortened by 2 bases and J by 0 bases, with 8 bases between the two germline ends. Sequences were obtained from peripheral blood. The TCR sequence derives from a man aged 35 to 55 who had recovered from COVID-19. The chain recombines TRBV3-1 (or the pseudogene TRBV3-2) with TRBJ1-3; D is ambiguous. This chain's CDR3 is CASSQSYNSGNTIYF. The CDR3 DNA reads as TGTGCCAGCAGCCAAAGTTACAACTCTGGAAACACCATATATTTT.